The 30 T cell receptor beta chains below all came from one sample that was sequenced in a study of beta chain features in type 1 diabetes. The isolated RNA, all of it, was reverse transcribed, so expressed TCRB transcripts were what got sequenced. TCRdb keeps only in-frame clones here, not all; method: immunoSEQ multiplex PCR. The repertoire holds around 710,000 clones, with under 15% as singletons. Overall study findings and caveats: A moderate, significant TCRB CDR3 shortening appeared in type 1 diabetes across four CD4+ subsets.

The antigens for these receptors are not known. Specimen: naive CD4+ T cells from blood. The receptors come from a man aged 30 to 45 with type 1 diabetes.

Only a few counts were recorded for this clone. The rearrangement joins TRBV6-5 to TRBJ2-7; 7 positions agree with TRBD1. Germline V CDR1 and CDR2: MNHEY, SVGAGI. V lost 2 bases and J lost 5; bases outside the gene matches: 9. This CDR3 is 15 amino acids long. Here the CDR3 DNA reads TGTGCCAGCAGTTACGCCCGACAGGGTTTCCACGAGCAGTACTTC. Translation: CASSYARQGFHEQYF.

This clone was recorded a few times. In DNA form, the CDR3 reads TGTGCCAGCAGTGGGGATAGCTCTGGGGCCAACGTCCTGACTTTC. Protein product: CASSGDSSGANVLTF. This chain links TRBV6-1 with TRBJ2-6; D is undetermined. V gave up 4 bases and J gave up 0 bases, with 7 bases separating them. The CDR3 runs 15 residues. The germline CDR1 and CDR2 sequences are MNHNS and SASEGT.

The V gene is TRBV27, the J gene TRBJ1-2, with D maybe TRBD1 (5 bases). The CDR3 covers 19 residues. Between the trimmed V and J ends, which lost 2 bases and 7 bases, there was a span of 29 bases. Germline CDR1 and CDR2: MNHEY and SMNVEV (reference sequence). The CDR3, as DNA: TGTGCCAGCAGTTTAAAGGGTGATCTCTCTATAAGGCGGAGGGGTGGCTACACCTTC. Translation gives CASSLKGDLSIRRRGGYTF.

This clone has a handful of counts. The V call is TRBV29-1, the J call TRBJ2-2, with D possibly being TRBD1 or TRBD2 (5 bases each). The V end lost 7 bases, the J end lost 4 bases, and 22 bases lay between the germline ends. Germline lookup yields CDR1 SQVTM and CDR2 ANQGSEA. The CDR3 is 16 residues long. In DNA, the CDR3 is TGCAGCGCCCGGCGAGGATGGGACGGTGCCACCGGGGAGCTGTTTTTT. Its protein product is CSARRGWDGATGELFF.

The rearrangement links TRBV7-6 to TRBJ1-5; D perhaps matches TRBD1 (5 bases). The V gene's germline CDR1 is SGHVS and CDR2 FNYEAQ. Trimming removed 2 bases at V and 2 bases at J, with 13 bases between. The CDR3 totals 16 residues. CDR3 coding DNA: TGTGCCAGCAGCTTAAGCGGGATAGGGGGCAATCAGCCCCAGCATTTT. Translating gives CASSLSGIGGNQPQHF. Drawing the rest from reference TRBV7-6 and TRBJ1-5, the complete variable domain is GAGVSQSPRYKVTKRGQDVALRCDPISGHVSLYWYRQALGQGPEFLTYFNYEAQQDKSGLPNDRFSAERPEGSISTLTIQRTEQRDSAMYRCASSLSGIGGNQPQHFGDGTRLSIL.

This clone was detected a few times. The chain has TRBV18 and TRBJ1-1; 8 nucleotides align to TRBD1. Looked up from germline, CDR1 is KGHSH and CDR2 is LQKENI. V lost 3 bases to trimming and J lost 5 bases; unmatched junction nucleotides: 11. The CDR3 has 16 residues. As DNA, the CDR3 is TGTGCCAGCTCACCCTTACCGACAGGGGAAGCGACTGAAGCTTTCTTT. Translating it yields CASSPLPTGEATEAFF.

The CDR3 loop is CASSLTAGVPNEQFF. The CDR3 DNA reads as TGTGCCAGCAGTTTAACGGCGGGGGTACCGAATGAGCAGTTCTTC. The chain employs TRBV27 and TRBJ2-1; 7 bases are a match to TRBD2. The CDR3 sequence is 15 residues long. Germline lookup yields CDR1 MNHEY and CDR2 SMNVEV (reference sequence). The J segment lost 7 bases and the V segment lost 2 bases, leaving 8 bases of the junction unmatched.

This clone was observed a few times. V and J are TRBV11-2 and TRBJ1-2; D may be TRBD1 (6 bases). Trimming cost V 5 bases and J 7 bases, with 20 bases left between them. This CDR3 has 15 amino acids. The germline V gene has CDR1 SGHAT and CDR2 FQNNGV. CDR3 sequence (DNA): TGTGCCAGCAGCAATTATGGGGGGCCAGGCGGTGGCTACACCTTC. Residues: CASSNYGGPGGGYTF.

The V call is TRBV7-9, the J call TRBJ1-3; tentative D call: TRBD1 (5 bases). Per the germline V gene, CDR1 is SEHNR and CDR2 is FQNEAQ (reference sequence). This CDR3 region has 16 residues. V was trimmed by 5 bases and J by 0 bases, leaving 14 bases between them. In nucleotides, the CDR3 is TGTGCCAGCAGCCCGAGGAGGGGAGCCTCTGGAAACACCATATATTTT. Protein product: CASSPRRGASGNTIYF. The whole variable domain, filled in from reference TRBV7-9 and TRBJ1-3, reads DTGVSQNPRHKITKRGQNVTFRCDPISEHNRLYWYRQTLGQGPEFLTYFQNEAQLEKSRLLSDRFSAERPKGSFSTLEIQRTEQGDSAMYLCASSPRRGASGNTIYFGEGSWLTVV.

The chain is built from TRBV23-1 and TRBJ2-1; TRBD1 matches 8 bases. TRBV23-1 is assigned to the ORF class and has an uncertain function. The CDR3 is made up of 18 amino acids. V trimming: 2 bases; J trimming: 1 base; junction bases outside the gene matches: 10. Here the CDR3 reads CASSQKLRNRGSYNEQFF. The CDR3 DNA reads TGCGCCAGCAGTCAAAAGTTGCGGAACAGGGGGTCCTACAATGAGCAGTTCTTC.

The table lists this clone with a few counts. The J gene is TRBJ1-5, the V gene TRBV7-2; possible D gene TRBD1, 5 bases. Germline CDR1 reads SGHTA; CDR2 reads FQGNSA. The V gene lost 5 bases and the J gene lost 4 bases, with 15 bases spanning the gap. The CDR3 is 15 residues long. CDR3 loop: CASSEGVLENQPQHF. The CDR3 bases are TGTGCCAGCAGCGAAGGGGTTTTAGAAAATCAGCCCCAGCATTTT.

This clone was seen a few times. This chain connects TRBV20-1 to TRBJ2-7, with D unresolved. The germline gives CDR1 DFQATT, CDR2 SNEGSKA (reference sequence). Trimming took 0 bases from V and 2 from J, leaving 2 bases between them. The CDR3 loop spans 11 amino acids. As DNA, the CDR3 is TGCAGTGCTAGAGATACCTACGAGCAGTACTTC. Protein: CSARDTYEQYF.

This chain joins TRBV2 and TRBJ2-7, with D perhaps being TRBD1 or TRBD2 (5 bases each). Germline V gives CDR1 SNHLY, CDR2 FYNNEI. This CDR3 comprises 16 residues. Trimming took 3 bases from V and 2 from J, leaving 17 bases between them. The CDR3: CASSERARAPTYEQYF. For the CDR3, the DNA is TGTGCCAGCAGTGAGAGGGCCAGGGCGCCGACCTACGAGCAGTACTTC.

The chain links TRBV6-5 to TRBJ1-1; weak D call: TRBD1 (6 bases). The germline gives CDR1 MNHEY, CDR2 SVGAGI. This CDR3 spans 15 amino acids. Trimming pared 2 bases from V and 3 bases from J, leaving 13 bases between. The CDR3: CASSYAGVGYTEAFF. The CDR3 nucleotides are TGTGCCAGCAGTTACGCAGGGGTAGGATACACTGAAGCTTTCTTT.

There are a few counts of this clone. V gene TRBV7-2 combines with J gene TRBJ1-2; no clear D. The germline V and J ends were trimmed by 2 bases and 2 bases, with 9 bases remaining between them. Germline assignment: CDR1 SGHTA and CDR2 FQGNSA. CDR3 length equals 14 residues. The CDR3 here is CASSLKDMNYGYTF. As DNA, the CDR3 is TGTGCCAGCAGCTTAAAGGATATGAACTATGGCTACACCTTC.

This clone appeared a few times. The J gene is TRBJ2-5, the V gene TRBV9; TRBD1 matches at 9 bases. CDR3 size: 16 residues. Per the germline V gene, CDR1 is SGDLS and CDR2 is YYNGEE. The trim removed 3 bases at V and 4 bases at J, leaving 10 bases unmatched. CDR3 sequence (DNA): TGTGCCAGCAGCGGCCCGGGACAGGGAAACCGAGAGACCCAGTACTTC. Translation: CASSGPGQGNRETQYF.

V and J are TRBV9 and TRBJ1-4; no definite D call. The CDR3 length is 15 residues. Germline CDR1 and CDR2: SGDLS and YYNGEE. The V end was cut by 0 bases, the J end by 8 bases, with 14 bases between. In DNA, the CDR3 is TGTGCCAGCAGCGTAGCACCGGGCTTGGGGGAAAAACTGTTTTTT. This translates into CASSVAPGLGEKLFF.

This clone occurred a few times. This chain joins TRBV18 and TRBJ2-5; D gene uncertain. The J call may be mistaken, given a closer DNA end match to TRBJ2-7. Germline V CDR1 and CDR2: KGHSH, LQKENI. The CDR3 is 13 amino acids. CDR3: CASSPPGVYEQYF. The CDR3, as DNA: TGTGCCAGCTCACCACCAGGTGTCTACGAGCAGTACTTC.

This clone was observed at least ten times. CDR3 protein: CSVEDVRVGELFF. The CDR3 nucleotides read TGCAGCGTTGAAGACGTGCGAGTCGGGGAGCTGTTTTTT. The gene calls are TRBV29-1 and TRBJ2-2, with D uncertain. Germline V gene lookup returns CDR1 SQVTM and CDR2 ANQGSEA. Trimming took 0 bases from V and 7 from J, leaving 9 bases between them. The CDR3 has 13 residues.

This clone was found once. The V call is TRBV5-1, the J call TRBJ1-1; no firm D call. The CDR3 runs to 17 residues. V shed 2 bases and J shed 6 bases, with 23 bases lying between them. Looked up from germline, CDR1 is SGHRS and CDR2 is YFSETQ. CDR3 region: CASSFYLTGASTAEAFF. DNA of the CDR3: TGCGCCAGCAGCTTCTATTTAACGGGCGCGTCCACCGCTGAAGCTTTCTTT.

In this sample, this clone turned up a few times. One junction end does not reproduce the germline sequence, and a read error may be involved. V is TRBV30 and J is TRBJ2-7; D possibly corresponds to TRBD1 (5 bases). Germline CDR1 GTSNPN, CDR2 SVGIG (reference sequence). The CDR3 is 13 residues long. The CDR3 loop is CAWSLPGSSEQYF. CDR3 bases: TGTGCCTGGAGTCTTCCAGGGTCCTCCGAGCAGTACTTC. Full variable domain (missing parts from reference TRBV30 and TRBJ2-7): SQTIHQWPATLVQPVGSPLSLECTVEGTSNPNLYWYRQAAGRGLQLLFYSVGIGQISSEVPQNLSASRPQDRQFILSSKKLLLSDSGFYLCAWSLPGSSEQYFGPGTRLTVT.

The chain carries TRBV29-1 and TRBJ1-1, with a weak D call TRBD1 (6 bases). This CDR3 has 11 residues. Trimming left V 7 bases short and J 11 bases short, with 17 bases between. The germline V gene has CDR1 SQVTM and CDR2 ANQGSEA. The DNA for the CDR3 is TGCAGCGCCCAGGGGACGCTTGGTGCTTTCTTT. Protein sequence: CSAQGTLGAFF.

The chain joins TRBV7-9 to TRBJ2-7; D could derive from TRBD1 or TRBD2 (5 bases each). The CDR3 is made up of 15 amino acids. The germline V and J ends were trimmed by 3 bases and 1 base, with 13 bases remaining between them. Germline CDR1 reads SEHNR; CDR2 reads FQNEAQ (reference sequence). The CDR3 region is CASSLQRGSSYEQYF. The CDR3 region has the DNA TGTGCCAGCAGCTTGCAGAGGGGCAGTTCCTACGAGCAGTACTTC.

Regarding this clone: Other DNA sequences of this sample code for an identical CDR3. J is TRBJ2-3 and V is TRBV6-5; 8 nucleotides align to TRBD1. The CDR3 consists of 15 residues. Losses at the gene ends were 0 bases for V and 1 base for J; bases not matched to a gene: 0. Germline CDR1 reads MNHEY; CDR2 reads SVGAGI. DNA for the CDR3: TGTGCCAGCAGTTACTCGGACAGGGGCACAGATACGCAGTATTTT. It encodes CASSYSDRGTDTQYF.

This rearrangement joins TRBV19 to TRBJ2-7, with 8 bases matching TRBD1. CDR1 is LNHDA and CDR2 is SQIVND in the germline V gene (reference sequence). There are 15 residues in the CDR3. V shed 8 bases and J 0 bases; nucleotides not matched to a gene: 9. The CDR3 loop reads CASGSGTGNSYEQYF. CDR3 sequence (DNA): TGTGCCAGTGGTTCCGGGACAGGTAACTCCTACGAGCAGTACTTC.

This clone has a handful of counts. This chain links TRBV15 with TRBJ2-1; TRBD1 might be the D (6 bases). Germline CDR1 and CDR2: LNHNV and YYDKDF (reference sequence). The germline V and J ends were trimmed by 1 base and 0 bases, with 10 bases remaining between them. The CDR3 extends over 16 amino acids. The DNA of the CDR3 is TGTGCCACCAGCAGAGCTAAAGGGGGCTCCTACAATGAGCAGTTCTTC. Translating it yields CATSRAKGGSYNEQFF.

The chain is built from TRBV30 and TRBJ1-2; D call uncertain. CDR3 length: 14 residues. Germline loops: CDR1 GTSNPN, CDR2 SVGIG (reference sequence). V lost 0 bases and J lost 7, with 15 bases in between. CDR3 nucleotide sequence: TGTGCCTGGAGTGTAGCCGGAAAAAGTGGTGGCTACACCTTC. This sequence encodes CAWSVAGKSGGYTF.

This clone was observed a few times. The V and J genes are TRBV7-2 and TRBJ2-7; D is perhaps TRBD2 (6 bases). Germline CDR1 SGHTA, CDR2 FQGNSA. The CDR3 consists of 10 residues. The ends were cut back, 8 bases at V and 5 bases at J, with 7 bases in the middle. CDR3 region: CASGGHEQYF. As DNA, the CDR3 is TGTGCCAGCGGAGGGCACGAGCAGTACTTC.

In this sample, this clone turned up a few times. The chain couples TRBV10-2 to TRBJ2-6; tentatively, D is TRBD1 or TRBD2 (6 bases each). Trimming shortened V by 6 bases and J by 0 bases, and 18 bases separated the two germline ends. There are 18 residues in the CDR3. Germline V gene sequence: CDR1 WSHSY, CDR2 SAAADI. The CDR3 protein is CASRVQGGPYSGANVLTF. CDR3 DNA: TGCGCCAGCAGGGTACAGGGAGGTCCCTACTCTGGGGCCAACGTCCTGACTTTC.

The chain carries TRBV2 and TRBJ1-5; 7 bases are shared with TRBD1. This CDR3 contains 14 residues. The trim removed 7 bases at V and 4 bases at J, leaving 7 bases unmatched. In germline, CDR1 is SNHLY, CDR2 FYNNEI. The CDR3 region is CASTTGIGNQPQHF. The CDR3 nucleotides read TGTGCCAGCACGACAGGGATCGGGAATCAGCCCCAGCATTTT.